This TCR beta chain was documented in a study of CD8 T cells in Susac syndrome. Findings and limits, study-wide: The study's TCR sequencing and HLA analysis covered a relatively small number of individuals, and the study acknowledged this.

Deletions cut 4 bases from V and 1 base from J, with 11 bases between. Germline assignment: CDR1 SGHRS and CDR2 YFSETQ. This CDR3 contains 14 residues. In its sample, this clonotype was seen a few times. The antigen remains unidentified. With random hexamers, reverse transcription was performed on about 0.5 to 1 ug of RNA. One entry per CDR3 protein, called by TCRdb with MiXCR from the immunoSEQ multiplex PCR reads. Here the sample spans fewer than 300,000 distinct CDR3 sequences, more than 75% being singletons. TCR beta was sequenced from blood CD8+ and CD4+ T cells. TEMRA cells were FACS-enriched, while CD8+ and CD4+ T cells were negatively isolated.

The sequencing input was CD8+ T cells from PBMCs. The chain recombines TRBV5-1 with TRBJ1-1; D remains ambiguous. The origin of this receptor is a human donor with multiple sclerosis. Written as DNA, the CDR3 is TGCGCCAGCAGCCCGGGGAGGCAGAACACTGAAGCTTTCTTT. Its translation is CASSPGRQNTEAFF.